The sequence of this TCR beta chain was determined in a study of identical twins. General observations from the study: The study found that models underestimated out-of-frame TCR alpha sharing in monozygotic twins.

CDR1 is DFQATT, CDR2 SNEGSKA, per germline (reference sequence). V was trimmed by 3 bases and J by 1 base, leaving 9 bases between them. This CDR3 contains 13 residues. In the case of this clonotype: The antigen remains unidentified.

TCRdb re-called the 5' RACE reads through MiXCR, storing one row per CDR3 protein. The sample carries around 530,000 distinct CDR3 sequences, approximately 14% recorded once. This sample was shared with a second study, whose subject was yellow fever vaccine responses in identical twins.

The chain uses TRBV20-1 and TRBJ1-1, with no clear D. The source is a woman under 30 in good health. The sample comprised CD4+ T cells sorted from blood. CDR3 sequence reads: CSASSLWNTEAFF. In DNA, the CDR3 is TGCAGTGCTAGTTCTTTATGGAACACTGAAGCTTTCTTT.